This T cell receptor beta chain was captured in a study of blood T cell repertoires in COVID-19. V was shortened by 7 bases and J by 8 bases, with 14 bases between the two germline ends. This CDR3 is 13 amino acids long. Original analysis: Cell counts per sample came from amplifying reference gene primers. Sequencing used immunoSEQ multiplex PCR; TCRdb keeps in-frame clones, though not all of them. V and J calls and clone size are given by that table; D and trimming were obtained from the DNA. The sample contains over 250,000 clones, around 90% of which appear only once. The sample taken for sequencing was PBMCs or T cells enriched from blood (not recorded which). This chain links TRBV12-3 or TRBV12-4 with TRBJ1-4; D might be TRBD1 (6 bases). This receptor was obtained from a woman in her thirties who had recovered from COVID-19. CDR3 in amino acids: CASTPGQLEKLFF. CDR3 DNA sequence: TGTGCCAGCACCCCGGGACAACTCGAAAAACTGTTTTTT.